The 5 T cell receptor beta chains listed next were all sequenced from one sample in a study of shared clonotypes between healthy human individuals. CD45RO-negative, CCR7-positively selected cells formed the naive CD8 fraction, excluding terminally differentiated effector memory CD45RA+ cells. Clones were read by immunoSEQ multiplex PCR, and TCRdb kept only the in-frame ones, dropping some. The top ten hold about 24% of the sample, which has about 680,000 clones, roughly nine tenths seen once. Sequencing was carried out using naive CD8+ T cells sorted from blood. These TCRs come from a young man in good health.

A note on this clone: Within the sample, other DNA sequences also encode this same CDR3. CDR3 nucleotides: TGCGCCAGCAGTGCGGGATACGAGCAGTACTTC. It translates to CASSAGYEQYF. The gene calls are TRBV10-2 and TRBJ2-7; maybe TRBD2 (5 bases). This CDR3 is 11 amino acids long. Trimming shortened V by 4 bases and J by 4 bases, and 5 bases separated the two germline ends. CDR1 and CDR2 (germline): WSHSY, SAAADI.

Worth noting for this clone: The same CDR3 also results from other DNA sequences found in this sample. The CDR3 region has the DNA TGTGCCAGCAGTTACTCGGACTCCTACGAGCAGTACTTC. Residues: CASSYSDSYEQYF. V usage is TRBV6-5 and J usage is TRBJ2-7; no definite D call. The germline CDR1 and CDR2 sequences are MNHEY and SVGAGI. V lost 0 bases and J 0 bases, leaving 3 bases between the germline ends. This CDR3 has 13 amino acids.

The sample holds one count of this clone. This likely stems from a read error, as it lies one base from a far larger clone. CDR3 amino acids: CASSLTYEQYF. CDR3 bases: TGTGCCAGCAGCCTAACCTACGAGCAGTACTTC. The chain couples TRBV2 to TRBJ2-7; D not resolved. Per germline, CDR1 SNHLY and CDR2 FYNNEI. This CDR3 has 11 residues. V shed 6 bases and J shed 2 bases, with 5 bases lying between them.

CDR3 nucleotides: TGTGCCAGCAGTGAGGAAAGGGGCCCGAATGTCCCCATCTACAATGAGCAGTTCTTC. It yields the protein CASSEERGPNVPIYNEQFF. The chain combines TRBV6-1 with TRBJ2-1, with D perhaps matching TRBD1 (5 bases). The CDR3 extends over 19 amino acids. Trimming shortened V by 3 bases and J by 3 bases, and 24 bases separated the two germline ends. Germline assignment: CDR1 MNHNS and CDR2 SASEGT.

The chain has TRBV6-5 and TRBJ2-7, with 8 bases fitting TRBD2. CDR3 length equals 14 residues. The ends lost 6 bases at V and 7 bases at J; junction bases unmatched: 11. CDR1 is MNHEY and CDR2 is SVGAGI in the germline V gene. In DNA, the CDR3 is TGTGCCAGCAGCCCCCAAGCGGGAGCGTGGGAGCAGTACTTC. Its translation is CASSPQAGAWEQYF.